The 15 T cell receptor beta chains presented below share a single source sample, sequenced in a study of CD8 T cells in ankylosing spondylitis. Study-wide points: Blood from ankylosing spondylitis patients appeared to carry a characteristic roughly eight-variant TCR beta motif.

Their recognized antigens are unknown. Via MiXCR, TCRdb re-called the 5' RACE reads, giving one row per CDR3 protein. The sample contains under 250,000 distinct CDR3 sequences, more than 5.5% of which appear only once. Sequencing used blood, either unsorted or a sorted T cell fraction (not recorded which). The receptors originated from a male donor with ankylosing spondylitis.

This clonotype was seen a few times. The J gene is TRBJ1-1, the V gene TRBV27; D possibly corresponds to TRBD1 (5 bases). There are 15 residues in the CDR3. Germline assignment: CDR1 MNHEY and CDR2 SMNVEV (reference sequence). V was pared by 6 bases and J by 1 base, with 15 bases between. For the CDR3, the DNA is TGTGCCAGCAGAGATGGGGGTTGGGAGAACACTGAAGCTTTCTTT. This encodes CASRDGGWENTEAFF.

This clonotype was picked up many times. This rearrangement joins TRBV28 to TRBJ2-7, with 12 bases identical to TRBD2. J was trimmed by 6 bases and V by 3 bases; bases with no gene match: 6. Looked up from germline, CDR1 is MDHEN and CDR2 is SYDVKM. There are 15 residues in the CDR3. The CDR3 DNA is TGTGCCAGCAGTTTTAGGACTAGCGGGACGGGCGAGCAGTACTTC. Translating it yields CASSFRTSGTGEQYF.

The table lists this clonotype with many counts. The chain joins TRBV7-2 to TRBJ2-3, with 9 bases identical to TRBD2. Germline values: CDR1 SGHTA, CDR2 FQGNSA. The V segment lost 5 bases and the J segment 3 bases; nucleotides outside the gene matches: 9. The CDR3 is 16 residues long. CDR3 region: CASSDVAGVRTDTQYF. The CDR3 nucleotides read TGTGCCAGCAGCGACGTAGCGGGGGTTAGGACAGATACGCAGTATTTT. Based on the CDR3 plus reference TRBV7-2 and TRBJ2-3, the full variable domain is GAGVSQSPSNKVTEKGKDVELRCDPISGHTALYWYRQSLGQGLEFLIYFQGNSAPDKSGLPSDRFSAERTGGSVSTLTIQRTQQEDSAVYLCASSDVAGVRTDTQYFGPGTRLTVL.

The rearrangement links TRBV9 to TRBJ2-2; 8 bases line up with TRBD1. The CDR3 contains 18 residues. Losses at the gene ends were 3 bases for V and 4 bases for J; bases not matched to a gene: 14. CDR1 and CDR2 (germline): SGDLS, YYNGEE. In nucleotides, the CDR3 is TGTGCCAGCAGCGCACCCTTCCTTGGGACAGGAGGCACCGGGGAGCTGTTTTTT. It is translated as CASSAPFLGTGGTGELFF. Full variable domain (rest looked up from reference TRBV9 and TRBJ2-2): DSGVTQTPKHLITATGQRVTLRCSPRSGDLSVYWYQQSLDQGLQFLIQYYNGEERAKGNILERFSAQQFPDLHSELNLSSLELGDSALYFCASSAPFLGTGGTGELFFGEGSRLTVL.

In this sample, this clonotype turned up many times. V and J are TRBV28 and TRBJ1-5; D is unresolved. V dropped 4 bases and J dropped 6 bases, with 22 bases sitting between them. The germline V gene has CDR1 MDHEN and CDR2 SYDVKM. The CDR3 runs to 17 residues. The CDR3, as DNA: TGTGCCAGCAGTTATGCCGGGGAGACAAGAACATTTCAGCCCCAGCATTTT. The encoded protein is CASSYAGETRTFQPQHF.

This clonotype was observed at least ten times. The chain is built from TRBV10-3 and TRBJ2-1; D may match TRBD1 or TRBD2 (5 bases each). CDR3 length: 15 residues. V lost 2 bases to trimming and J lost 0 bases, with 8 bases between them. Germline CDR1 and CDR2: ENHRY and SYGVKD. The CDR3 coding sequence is TGTGCCATCAGTGAGAAGGGGAGCTCCTACAATGAGCAGTTCTTC. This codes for CAISEKGSSYNEQFF.

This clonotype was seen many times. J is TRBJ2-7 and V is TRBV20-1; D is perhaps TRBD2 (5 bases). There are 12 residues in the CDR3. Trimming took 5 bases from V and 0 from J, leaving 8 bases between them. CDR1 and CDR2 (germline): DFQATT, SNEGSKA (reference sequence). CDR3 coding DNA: TGCAGTGCTCAACTAGGCTCCTACGAGCAGTACTTC. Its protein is CSAQLGSYEQYF.

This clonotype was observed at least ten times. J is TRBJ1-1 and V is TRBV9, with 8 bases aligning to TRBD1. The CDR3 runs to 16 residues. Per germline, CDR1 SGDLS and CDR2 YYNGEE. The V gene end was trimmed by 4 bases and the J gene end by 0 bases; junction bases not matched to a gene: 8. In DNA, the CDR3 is TGTGCCAGCAGCCCCCACAGGGGGATCATGAACACTGAAGCTTTCTTT. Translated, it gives CASSPHRGIMNTEAFF.

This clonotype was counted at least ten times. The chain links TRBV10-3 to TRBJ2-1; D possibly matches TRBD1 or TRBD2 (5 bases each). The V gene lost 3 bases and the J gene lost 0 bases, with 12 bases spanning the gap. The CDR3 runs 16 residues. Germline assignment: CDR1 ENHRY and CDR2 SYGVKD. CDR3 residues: CAISDRPGSSYNEQFF. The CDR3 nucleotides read TGTGCCATCAGTGATCGCCCAGGGAGCTCCTACAATGAGCAGTTCTTC.

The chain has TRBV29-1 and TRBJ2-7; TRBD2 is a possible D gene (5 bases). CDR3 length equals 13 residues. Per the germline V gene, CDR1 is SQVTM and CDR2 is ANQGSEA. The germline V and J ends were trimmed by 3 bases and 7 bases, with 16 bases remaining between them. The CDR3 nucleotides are TGCAGCGTTGATTCACCGGGGATCTCTGAGCAGTACTTC. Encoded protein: CSVDSPGISEQYF.

The CDR3 loop reads CASSDSGLSYNEQFF. CDR3 nucleotide sequence: TGCGCCAGCAGTGATTCGGGGCTATCCTACAATGAGCAGTTCTTC. The gene calls are TRBV10-1 and TRBJ2-1, with D possibly being TRBD1 or TRBD2 (5 bases each). The germline CDR1 and CDR2 sequences are WNHNN and SYGVQD (reference sequence). This CDR3 has 15 amino acids. Trimming cost V 3 bases and J 1 base, with 10 bases left between them.

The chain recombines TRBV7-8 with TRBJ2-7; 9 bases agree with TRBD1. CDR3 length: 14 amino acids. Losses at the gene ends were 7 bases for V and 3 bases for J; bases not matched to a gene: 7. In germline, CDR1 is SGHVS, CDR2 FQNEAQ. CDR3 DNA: TGTGCCAGCACGGTACAGGGGGCCGGCTACGAGCAGTACTTC. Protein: CASTVQGAGYEQYF.

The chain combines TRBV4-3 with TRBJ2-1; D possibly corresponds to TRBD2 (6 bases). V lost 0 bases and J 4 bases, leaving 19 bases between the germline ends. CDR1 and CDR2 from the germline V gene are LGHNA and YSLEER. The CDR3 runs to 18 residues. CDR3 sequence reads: CASSQDFGGITGYNEQFF. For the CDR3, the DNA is TGCGCCAGCAGCCAAGACTTTGGGGGGATTACAGGTTACAATGAGCAGTTCTTC.

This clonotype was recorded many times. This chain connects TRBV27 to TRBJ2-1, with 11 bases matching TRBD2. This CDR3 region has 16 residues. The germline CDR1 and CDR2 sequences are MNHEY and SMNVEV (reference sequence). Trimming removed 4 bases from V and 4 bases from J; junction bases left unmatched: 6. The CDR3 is CASSYTSGGQYNEQFF. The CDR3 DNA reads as TGTGCCAGCAGTTACACTAGCGGGGGCCAATACAATGAGCAGTTCTTC.

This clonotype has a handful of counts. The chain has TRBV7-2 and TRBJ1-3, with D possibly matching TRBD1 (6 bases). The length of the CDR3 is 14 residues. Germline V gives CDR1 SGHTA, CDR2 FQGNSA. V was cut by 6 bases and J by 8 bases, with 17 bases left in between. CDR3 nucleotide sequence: TGTGCCAGCAGTTTGTCGGGGGGCCTGGACACCATATATTTT. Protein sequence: CASSLSGGLDTIYF.